Included here is one TCR beta chain sequence, with context. What this receptor recognizes is not known. Base qualities are not recorded, but no much larger clone differs from it by a single base. Using the deep immunoSEQ assay, multiplex PCR amplified TCR CDR3 regions from genomic DNA. Genomic DNA extracted from each cell subset was distributed evenly over all wells of several immunoSEQ 96-well plates, and each plate served as one replicate. For sorted subsets, 150 to 250 ng genomic DNA, equal to some 28,000 T cell genomes, was loaded into each replicate PCR. The purified libraries were quantified using a Qubit 3.0 fluorometer, sized with a Bioanalyzer 2100, and then quantified again using the KAPA Library Quantification kit. Each immunoSEQ 96-well plate was sequenced on its own single-read 150-cycle Illumina NextSeq 550 flow cell. On the study's bioinformatics: Because only junctional sequences without quality scores were contained in the immunoSEQ output, filtering matching that applied to full-length reads could not be performed. To assign V/J genes and CDR3, sequences were annotated using PyIR, a Python wrapper for IgBLAST v1.9, with IMGT germline references. Reads were removed for weak V/J assignments (E-value above 1e-6), missing CDR3, stop codons, out-of-frame junctions, or ambiguous translated residues. V3J clonotypes were defined as sequences sharing an identical inferred V gene, J gene, and CDR3 amino acid sequence. Percentage overlap between repertoires was calculated by dividing the number of shared unique clonotypes by the size of the smaller repertoire. Three approaches were used to assess repertoire richness: RTK rarefaction, the Chao1 estimator, and Recon v2.1 estimates of unobserved clonotypes. For all TCRbeta clonotypes obtained by the gDNA method from a handful of donors, generation probabilities were computed with OLGA. TCRdb re-hosts the immuneACCESS table, in-frame sequences only. Its copies lack some clones; in the studies checked, an unresolved V gene accounts for under half of them, and the cause for the rest is not known. D and trimming come from the DNA, and the V and J calls and clone size come from that table. The sample profile shows around 700,000 clones; less than 80% of them were found once. The top ten clones comprise around 2% of the sample.

These data come from a study of shared clonotypes between healthy human individuals (dated by TCRdb to 2019 to 2021). Regarding the research as a whole: The cohort comprised a couple of women and a few men aged 18 to 49 years. Per donor, leukapheresis produced somewhere between about 0.85 and 8.9 billion PBMCs. To estimate repertoire size and how much clonotypes are shared between individuals, the study performed deep sequencing of blood TCR repertoires from roughly five healthy adults. Libraries were prepared and TCR repertoires were sequenced by different laboratories using diverse techniques, in order to increase sequencing depth and limit assay-specific biases. Per donor, three plates each were used for CD4 naive and CD4 memory, two for CD8 naive, and one for CD8 memory. General conclusions and limits of the study: The genetic and exposure-history diversity represented was limited by the small number of donors. Sampling was restricted to blood, and TCR repertoires in tissue are likely to differ from TCR repertoires in blood. Pairwise subsampling indicated that sequencing depth was expected to affect the degree of clonotype sharing among donors. Higher generation probabilities were observed for clonotypes shared by all four sorted-subset donors than for non-shared clonotypes. Sharing across a few donors was observed for approximately 5% of naive CD4, over 3% of naive CD8, 2% to 2.5% of memory CD4, and roughly 0.4% of memory CD8 clonotypes. Estimated clonotype richness was generally larger for naive than for memory subsets. Even with the large sequencing depth, rarefaction of the sorted-subset datasets indicated that sequencing was incomplete.

Healthy HIV-negative adults with no recently reported acute infections or vaccinations were included as donors. Every donor was a Caucasian adult living in Nashville, Tennessee, USA. CD4+ T cells were enriched by magnetic negative selection, after which naive cells were positively selected on CD45RA and the negative fraction was taken as the memory subset. After blood collection by leukapheresis, PBMCs were isolated using Ficoll-Histopaque density gradient centrifugation and then cryopreserved in the vapor phase of liquid nitrogen. Analytical flow cytometry was used to check the purity and quantity of each magnetically sorted T cell population. Each sorted fraction had its genomic DNA isolated and then quantified by UV absorbance on a Nanodrop 2000c. From its cysteine to its phenylalanine, the CDR3 spans 14 amino acids. CDR3 DNA is the only sequence kept; it has 42 bases, read in frame from the first base. CDR1 and CDR2, looked up from the germline V gene (reference sequence), are MNHEY and SMNVEV. The junction shows trimming of 7 bases on V and 1 base on J, plus 14 bases between the germline ends.

Sequencing used memory CD4+ T cells sorted from blood. The sample's cell subset or site label, decoded: CD45RA-negative fraction. The TCR sequence derives from a young woman in good health. This chain joins TRBV27 to TRBJ2-7; 5 matching bases give a weak D call of TRBD1. For the CDR3, the sequence is CASTRSRGSYEQYF. The sequence in DNA is TGTGCCAGCACCAGGTCTAGGGGTTCCTACGAGCAGTACTTC.